The T cell receptor (beta chain) under discussion was sequenced for a study of blood T cell repertoires in COVID-19. Profiling relied on immunoSEQ multiplex PCR, and the TCRdb table lists in-frame clones only, not all of them. The table records about 180,000 clones, around 85% of them present only once. The material sequenced was peripheral blood. This clonotype was sampled from a man aged 50-60 years with active or convalescent COVID-19.

The CDR3 nucleotides read TGCGCCAGCAGCTTGGGGGACAGGGACTCACCCCTCCACTTT. Translated, it gives CASSLGDRDSPLHF. The chain has TRBV5-1 and TRBJ1-6; 9 bases line up with TRBD1. Germline lookup yields CDR1 SGHRS and CDR2 YFSETQ. V dropped 0 bases and J dropped 10; count of bases not matched to a gene: 2. CDR3 length: 14 amino acids.